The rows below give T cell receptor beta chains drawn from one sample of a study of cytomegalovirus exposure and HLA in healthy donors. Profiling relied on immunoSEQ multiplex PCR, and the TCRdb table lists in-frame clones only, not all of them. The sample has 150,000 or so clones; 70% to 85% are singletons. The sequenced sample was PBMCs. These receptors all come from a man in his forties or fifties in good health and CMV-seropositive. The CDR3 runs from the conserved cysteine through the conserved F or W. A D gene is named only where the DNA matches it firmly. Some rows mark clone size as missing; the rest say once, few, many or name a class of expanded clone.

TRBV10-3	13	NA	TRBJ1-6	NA	TGTGCCAAGCGCCGGGGTGTGAATTCACCCCTCCACTTT	CAKRRGVNSPLHF
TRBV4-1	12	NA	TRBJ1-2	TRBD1	TGCGCCAGCAGCCTGGACAGGGAAGGATCCACCTTC	CASSLDREGSTF
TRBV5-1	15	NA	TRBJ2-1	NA	TGCGCCAGGACCTCGAACAGGGACTCCTACAATGAGCAGTTCTTC	CARTSNRDSYNEQFF
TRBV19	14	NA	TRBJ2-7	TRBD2	TGTGCCAGTAGTAGGGAACTAGCGGGTTACGAGCAGTACTTC	CASSRELAGYEQYF
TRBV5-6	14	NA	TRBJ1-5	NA	TGTGCCAGCAGCCGCGGGGGGCCCAATCAGCCCCAGCATTTT	CASSRGGPNQPQHF
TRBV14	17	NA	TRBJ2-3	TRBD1	TGTGCCAGCAGCCAAACAAGACAGGGGAGGAACACAGATACGCAGTATTTT	CASSQTRQGRNTDTQYF
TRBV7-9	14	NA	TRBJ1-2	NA	TGTGCCAGCAGTCTCGGCCTGGCGGGCTATGGCTACACCTTC	CASSLGLAGYGYTF
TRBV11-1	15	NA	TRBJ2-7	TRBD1	TGTGCCAGCAGCAAAAGGACAGGCAACCTTCAGGAGCAGTACTTC	CASSKRTGNLQEQYF
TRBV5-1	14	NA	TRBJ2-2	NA	TGCGCCAGCAGCCACAAGAGGGACACCGGGGAGCTGTTTTTT	CASSHKRDTGELFF
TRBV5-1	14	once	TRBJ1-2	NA	TGCGCCAGCAGCTTGGCCCAGGGGCTTGGTGGCTACACCTTC	CASSLAQGLGGYTF
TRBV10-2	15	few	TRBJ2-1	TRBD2	TGCGCCAGCAGTGATACGGGGGGGGGCTACAATGAGCAGTTCTTC	CASSDTGGGYNEQFF
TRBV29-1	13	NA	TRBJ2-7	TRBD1	TGCAGCGTTGTACGACAGGGGCCTAGTGAGCAGTACTTC	CSVVRQGPSEQYF
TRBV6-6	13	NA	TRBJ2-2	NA	TGTGCCAGCGGGCCGATCTTAGGAGGGGAGCTGTTTTTT	CASGPILGGELFF
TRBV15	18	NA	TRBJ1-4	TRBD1	TGTGCCACCAGCACCGGGACAGAACCCTTTAGGACTAATGAAAAACTGTTTTTT	CATSTGTEPFRTNEKLFF
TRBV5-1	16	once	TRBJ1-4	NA	TGCGCCAGCAGGACGGGGTCTCCGCGGACTAATGAAAAACTGTTTTTT	CASRTGSPRTNEKLFF
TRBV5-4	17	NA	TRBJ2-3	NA	TGTGCCAGCAGCTTTGGCGATTACGGCGGTGGGACAGATACGCAGTATTTT	CASSFGDYGGGTDTQYF
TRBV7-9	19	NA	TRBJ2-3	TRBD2	TGTGCCAGCAGCTGGGGGACTAGCGGGGTCACCCTCGGCACAGATACGCAGTATTTT	CASSWGTSGVTLGTDTQYF
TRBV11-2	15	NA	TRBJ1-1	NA	TGTGCCAGCAGCTTAGAGGCGGGGGCGAACACTGAAGCTTTCTTT	CASSLEAGANTEAFF
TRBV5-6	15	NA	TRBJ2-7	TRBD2	TGTGCCAGCAGCTTGGGGACTAGCCTACCCGACGAGCAGTACTTC	CASSLGTSLPDEQYF
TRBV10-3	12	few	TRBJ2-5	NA	TGTGCCATCAGGGGGCTAGGGGAGACCCAGTACTTC	CAIRGLGETQYF
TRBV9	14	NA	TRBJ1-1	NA	TGTGCCAGCAGCCCATCGGGGGGGGGAAATGAAGCTTTCTTT	CASSPSGGGNEAFF
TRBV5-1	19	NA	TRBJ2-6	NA	TGCGCCAGCAGCCCCGAAGGGGTGCAGGGGACCTCTGGGGCCAACGTCCTGACTTTC	CASSPEGVQGTSGANVLTF
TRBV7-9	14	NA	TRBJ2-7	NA	TGTGCCAGCAGCTTAGGAATCGGGTCGGACGAGCAGTACTTC	CASSLGIGSDEQYF
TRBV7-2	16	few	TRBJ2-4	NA	TGTGCCAGCAGCTTAAGTCCGGGGGTAGCCAAAAACATTCAGTACTTC	CASSLSPGVAKNIQYF
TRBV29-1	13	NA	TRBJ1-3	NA	TGCAGCGTTGAAACCGGAGCTGGAAACACCATATATTTT	CSVETGAGNTIYF
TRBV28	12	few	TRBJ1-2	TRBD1	TGTGCCAGCAGTATAACAGGGGCCGGCTACACCTTC	CASSITGAGYTF
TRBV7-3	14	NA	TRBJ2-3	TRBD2	TGTGCCAGCAGCCGGGGGGGGACGGCAGATACGCAGTATTTT	CASSRGGTADTQYF
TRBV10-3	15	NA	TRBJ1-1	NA	TGTGCCATCAGTGAAGGGGCGGGGATGAACACTGAAGCTTTCTTT	CAISEGAGMNTEAFF
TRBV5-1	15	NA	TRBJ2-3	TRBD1	TGCGCCAGCAGCCCAGCCCAGGGGGCCACAGATACGCAGTATTTT	CASSPAQGATDTQYF
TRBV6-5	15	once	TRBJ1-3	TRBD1	TGTGCCAGCAGCAGGGACAGGGGCTCTGGAAACACCATATATTTT	CASSRDRGSGNTIYF
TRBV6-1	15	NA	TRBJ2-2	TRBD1	TGTGCCAGCAAAAGGGGCACAGGGGGCACCGGGGAGCTGTTTTTT	CASKRGTGGTGELFF
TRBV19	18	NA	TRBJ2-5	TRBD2	TGTGCCAGTAGTAGGGGACTAGCGAAACTTATGGGGGAAGAGACCCAGTACTTC	CASSRGLAKLMGEETQYF
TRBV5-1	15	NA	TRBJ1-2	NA	TGCGCCAGCAGCCAACTGGGGGGGGCTAACTATGGCTACACCTTC	CASSQLGGANYGYTF
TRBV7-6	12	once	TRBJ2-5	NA	TGTGCCAGCAAGTTTAGGGGGGAGACCCAGTACTTC	CASKFRGETQYF
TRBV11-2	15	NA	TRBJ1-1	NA	TGTGCCAGCAGCTCAGGGGATCCCATGAACACTGAAGCTTTCTTT	CASSSGDPMNTEAFF
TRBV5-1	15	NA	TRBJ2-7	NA	TGCGCCAGCAGCTTGGCCCCAGACTCCTCCTACGAGCAGTACTTC	CASSLAPDSSYEQYF
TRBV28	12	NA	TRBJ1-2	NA	TGTGCGGCAGCAGAGGGGGAGAGGGGCTACACCTTC	CAAAEGERGYTF
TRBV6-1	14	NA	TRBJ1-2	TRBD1	TGTGCCAGCCGGGGGACAGCGAAAAACTATGGCTACACCTTC	CASRGTAKNYGYTF
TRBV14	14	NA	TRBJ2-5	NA	TGTGCCAGCAGCCAAGATATGAGAGGGGAGACCCAGTACTTC	CASSQDMRGETQYF
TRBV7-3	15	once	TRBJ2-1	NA	TGTGCCAGCAGCTTAAGAACGGCGGCCTACAATGAGCAGTTCTTC	CASSLRTAAYNEQFF
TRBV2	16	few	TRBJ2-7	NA	TGTGCCAGCAGTGATACCAGGGGTATAGCCTCCTACGAGCAGTACTTC	CASSDTRGIASYEQYF
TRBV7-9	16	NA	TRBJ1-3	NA	TGTGCCAGCAGCCATCCCCGCTCGAGCTCTGGAAACACCATATATTTT	CASSHPRSSSGNTIYF
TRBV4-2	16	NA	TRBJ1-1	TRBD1	TGTGCCAGCAGCCAAACGACAGGGACCATGAACACTGAAGCTTTCTTT	CASSQTTGTMNTEAFF
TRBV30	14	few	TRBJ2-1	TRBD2	TGTGCCTGGATGAGACTAGCGGGAGTCAATGAGCAGTTCTTC	CAWMRLAGVNEQFF
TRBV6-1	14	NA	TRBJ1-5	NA	TGTGCCAGCAAAGGGGCGGGACTCAATCAGCCCCAGCATTTT	CASKGAGLNQPQHF
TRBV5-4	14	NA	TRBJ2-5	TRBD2	TGTGCCAGCAGCCCCCCTAGCGGGAGAGAGACCCAGTACTTC	CASSPPSGRETQYF
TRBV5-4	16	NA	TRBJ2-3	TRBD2	TGTGCCAGCAGCCTGGGACTAGCGGCGCCCACAGATACGCAGTATTTT	CASSLGLAAPTDTQYF
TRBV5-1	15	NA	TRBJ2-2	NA	TGCGCCAGCAGCTGGGACAACCTTAACACCGGGGAGCTGTTTTTT	CASSWDNLNTGELFF
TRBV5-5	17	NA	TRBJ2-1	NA	TGTGCCAGCAGCTTGGTAGGGGGATGGAGCTCCTACAATGAGCAGTTCTTC	CASSLVGGWSSYNEQFF
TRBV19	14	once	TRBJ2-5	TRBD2	TGTGCCAGTAGTATGGGTCTAGCGGGAGAGACCCAGTACTTC	CASSMGLAGETQYF
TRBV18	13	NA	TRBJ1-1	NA	TGTGCCAGCTCACCTCAGGGAAACACTGAAGCTTTCTTT	CASSPQGNTEAFF
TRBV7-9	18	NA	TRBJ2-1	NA	TGTGCCAGCAGCTTCCCCCTCAAGGGGGAGAGCTCCTACAATGAGCAGTTCTTC	CASSFPLKGESSYNEQFF
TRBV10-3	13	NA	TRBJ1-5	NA	TGTGCCATCAGAGGCGCAGGGCTGGAGCCCCAGCATTTT	CAIRGAGLEPQHF
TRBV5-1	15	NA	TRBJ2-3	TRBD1	TGCGCCAGCAGCTTCGGGACAGGATTTGCAGATACGCAGTATTTT	CASSFGTGFADTQYF
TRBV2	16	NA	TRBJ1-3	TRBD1	TGTGCCAGCAGTGAAGCCAGGACAGGCTCTGGAAACACCATATATTTT	CASSEARTGSGNTIYF
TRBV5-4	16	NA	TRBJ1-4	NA	TGTGCCAGCAGTTTGGGGGGCGGGGCAACTAATGAAAAACTGTTTTTT	CASSLGGGATNEKLFF
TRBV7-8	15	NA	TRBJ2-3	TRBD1	TGTGCCAGCAGCTTAGGACAGGGTCGCACAGATACGCAGTATTTT	CASSLGQGRTDTQYF
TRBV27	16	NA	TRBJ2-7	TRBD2	TGTGCCAGCAGTTTTGGTAGCGGGGGGCCTCCCTACGAGCAGTACTTC	CASSFGSGGPPYEQYF
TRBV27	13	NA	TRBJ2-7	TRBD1	TGTGCCAGCAGTTTTCCCGGGACAGGGGAGCAGTACTTC	CASSFPGTGEQYF